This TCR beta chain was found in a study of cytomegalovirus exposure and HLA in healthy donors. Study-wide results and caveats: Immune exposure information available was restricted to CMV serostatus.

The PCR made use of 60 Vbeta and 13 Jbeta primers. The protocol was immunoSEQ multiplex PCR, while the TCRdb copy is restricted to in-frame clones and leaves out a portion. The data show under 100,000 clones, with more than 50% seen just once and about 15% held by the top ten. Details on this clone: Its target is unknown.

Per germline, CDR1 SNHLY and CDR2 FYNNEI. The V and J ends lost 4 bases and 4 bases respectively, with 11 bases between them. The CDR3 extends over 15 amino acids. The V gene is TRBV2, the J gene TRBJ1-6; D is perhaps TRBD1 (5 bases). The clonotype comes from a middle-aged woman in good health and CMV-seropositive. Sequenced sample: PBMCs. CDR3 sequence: CASSAQGDYNSPLHF. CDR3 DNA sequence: TGTGCCAGCAGTGCCCAAGGGGATTATAATTCACCCCTCCACTTT. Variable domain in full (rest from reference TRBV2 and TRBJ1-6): EPEVTQTPSHQVTQMGQEVILRCVPISNHLYFYWYRQILGQKVEFLVSFYNNEISEKSEIFDDQFSVERPDGSNFTLKIRSTKLEDSAMYFCASSAQGDYNSPLHFGNGTRLTVT.